The rows below give T cell receptor beta chains drawn from one sample of a study of cytomegalovirus exposure and HLA in healthy donors. Sequencing was performed with immunoSEQ multiplex PCR; in TCRdb, only in-frame clones are kept and a portion is missing. The sample lists approximately 190,000 clones; roughly 82% were seen once. Sequenced: PBMCs. These receptors were taken from a woman aged 45-65 years in good health and CMV-seropositive. Each CDR3 is given with its conserved first and last residue. Each record gives: clone size, V gene, J gene, D gene, CDR3 protein, CDR3 DNA. D genes are given only for firm matches. Not all rows give a size; the values are once, few, many and, for expanded clones, a class.

abundance: NA; v_gene: TRBV28; j_gene: TRBJ2-3; d_gene: TRBD1; CDR3aa: CASSIDRGTQYF; CDR3nt: TGTGCCAGCAGTATTGACAGGGGTACGCAGTATTTT
abundance: NA; v_gene: TRBV9; j_gene: TRBJ2-1; d_gene: TRBD2; CDR3aa: CASSGGASGINEQFF; CDR3nt: TGTGCCAGCAGCGGGGGGGCTAGCGGGATCAATGAGCAGTTCTTC
abundance: NA; v_gene: TRBV5-3; j_gene: TRBJ1-4; d_gene: NA; CDR3aa: CASSLGRAEKLFF; CDR3nt: TGTGCCAGCAGCTTGGGGCGGGCTGAAAAACTGTTTTTT
abundance: NA; v_gene: TRBV7-2; j_gene: TRBJ2-5; d_gene: NA; CDR3aa: CASSLDSHQETQYF; CDR3nt: TGTGCCAGCAGCTTAGACAGCCACCAAGAGACCCAGTACTTC
abundance: NA; v_gene: TRBV7-8; j_gene: TRBJ1-5; d_gene: NA; CDR3aa: CASSIGRNQPQHF; CDR3nt: TGTGCCAGCAGCATCGGGAGGAATCAGCCCCAGCATTTT
abundance: NA; v_gene: TRBV30; j_gene: TRBJ1-1; d_gene: NA; CDR3aa: CAWSLRTEAFF; CDR3nt: TGTGCCTGGAGTTTACGGACTGAAGCTTTCTTT
abundance: NA; v_gene: TRBV19; j_gene: TRBJ2-5; d_gene: NA; CDR3aa: CASSIGGGLETQYF; CDR3nt: TGTGCCAGTAGTATCGGAGGGGGCTTGGAGACCCAGTACTTC
abundance: once; v_gene: TRBV18; j_gene: TRBJ1-2; d_gene: NA; CDR3aa: CASSPGMTGITYGYTF; CDR3nt: TGTGCCAGCTCACCGGGCATGACAGGCATCACCTATGGCTACACCTTC
abundance: NA; v_gene: TRBV6-1; j_gene: TRBJ2-5; d_gene: TRBD2; CDR3aa: CASSDWTSGVGTQYF; CDR3nt: TGTGCCAGCAGTGACTGGACTAGCGGGGTGGGGACCCAGTACTTC
abundance: NA; v_gene: TRBV6-6; j_gene: TRBJ1-3; d_gene: TRBD1; CDR3aa: CASRHRGLGNTIYF; CDR3nt: TGTGCCAGCAGACACAGGGGGCTTGGAAACACCATATATTTT
abundance: NA; v_gene: TRBV12-2; j_gene: TRBJ2-1; d_gene: NA; CDR3aa: CASRPGLAGGAYNEQFF; CDR3nt: TGTGCAAGTCGTCCCGGACTAGCGGGGGGGGCTTACAATGAGCAGTTCTTC
abundance: NA; v_gene: TRBV4-2; j_gene: TRBJ2-7; d_gene: TRBD2; CDR3aa: CASSQGLAGGLVSYEQYF; CDR3nt: TGTGCCAGCAGCCAAGGCCTAGCGGGGGGCCTTGTTTCCTACGAGCAGTACTTC
abundance: NA; v_gene: TRBV11-1; j_gene: TRBJ2-6; d_gene: NA; CDR3aa: CASSPDTGSDGANVLTF; CDR3nt: TGTGCCAGCAGTCCCGATACAGGGTCTGATGGGGCCAACGTCCTGACTTTC
abundance: NA; v_gene: TRBV6-5; j_gene: TRBJ1-5; d_gene: TRBD1; CDR3aa: CASRATTGSNQPQHF; CDR3nt: TGTGCCAGCAGAGCCACGACAGGGAGCAATCAGCCCCAGCATTTT
abundance: NA; v_gene: TRBV19; j_gene: TRBJ2-7; d_gene: NA; CDR3aa: CASSIVGSPIPNEQYF; CDR3nt: TGTGCCAGTAGTATAGTTGGGAGTCCCATCCCCAACGAGCAGTACTTC
abundance: NA; v_gene: TRBV7-9; j_gene: TRBJ2-3; d_gene: NA; CDR3aa: CASSLGGDPRTDTQYF; CDR3nt: TGTGCCAGCAGCTTAGGGGGGGACCCACGCACAGATACGCAGTATTTT
abundance: NA; v_gene: TRBV6-5; j_gene: TRBJ2-7; d_gene: TRBD1; CDR3aa: CASSPWDRSYEQYF; CDR3nt: TGTGCCAGCAGTCCTTGGGACAGAAGCTACGAGCAGTACTTC
abundance: NA; v_gene: TRBV6-6; j_gene: TRBJ1-4; d_gene: NA; CDR3aa: CASRSQTTNEKLFF; CDR3nt: TGTGCCAGCAGGTCACAGACAACTAATGAAAAACTGTTTTTT
abundance: NA; v_gene: TRBV7-6; j_gene: TRBJ1-1; d_gene: NA; CDR3aa: CASSPDRLNTEAFF; CDR3nt: TGTGCCAGCAGCCCGGACAGATTAAACACTGAAGCTTTCTTT
abundance: NA; v_gene: TRBV6-1; j_gene: TRBJ1-4; d_gene: NA; CDR3aa: CASSVSGGRLFF; CDR3nt: TGTGCCAGCAGTGTCTCGGGGGGCCGGCTGTTTTTT
abundance: few; v_gene: TRBV7-7; j_gene: TRBJ2-5; d_gene: TRBD1; CDR3aa: CASSPPGTGGRAETQYF; CDR3nt: TGTGCTAGCAGCCCCCCGGGAACAGGGGGTCGGGCGGAGACCCAGTACTTC
abundance: NA; v_gene: TRBV7-9; j_gene: TRBJ1-2; d_gene: TRBD1; CDR3aa: CSSSLARTGGDQNGYTF; CDR3nt: TGTTCCAGCAGCTTAGCGAGGACAGGGGGCGATCAGAATGGCTACACCTTC
abundance: NA; v_gene: TRBV7-2; j_gene: TRBJ1-3; d_gene: NA; CDR3aa: CAIGGQSSGNTIYF; CDR3nt: TGTGCCATAGGGGGACAAAGCTCTGGAAACACCATATATTTT
abundance: NA; v_gene: TRBV6-6; j_gene: TRBJ1-3; d_gene: NA; CDR3aa: CASRPPGASGNTIYF; CDR3nt: TGTGCCAGCAGGCCCCCAGGGGCCTCTGGAAACACCATATATTTT
abundance: NA; v_gene: TRBV7-3; j_gene: TRBJ2-1; d_gene: NA; CDR3aa: CASSLGPNNYNEQFF; CDR3nt: TGTGCCAGCAGCTTAGGGCCAAATAACTACAATGAGCAGTTCTTC
abundance: many; v_gene: TRBV6-6; j_gene: TRBJ1-2; d_gene: NA; CDR3aa: CASSVQGNYGYTF; CDR3nt: TGTGCCAGCAGCGTCCAGGGTAACTATGGCTACACCTTC
abundance: few; v_gene: TRBV4-3; j_gene: TRBJ1-1; d_gene: NA; CDR3aa: CASSLGQFNTEAFF; CDR3nt: TGCGCCAGCAGCCTCGGACAGTTTAACACTGAAGCTTTCTTT
abundance: NA; v_gene: TRBV6-5; j_gene: TRBJ2-7; d_gene: TRBD1; CDR3aa: CASSRQGGLSYEQYF; CDR3nt: TGTGCCAGCAGCCGACAGGGGGGTCTTTCCTACGAGCAGTACTTC
abundance: NA; v_gene: TRBV19; j_gene: TRBJ2-7; d_gene: NA; CDR3aa: CASSRRQGPYEQYF; CDR3nt: TGTGCCAGTAGTCGCCGGCAGGGTCCCTACGAGCAGTACTTC
abundance: few; v_gene: TRBV6-1; j_gene: TRBJ2-4; d_gene: TRBD1; CDR3aa: CASSQGAVDIQYF; CDR3nt: TGTGCCAGCAGCCAGGGGGCTGTTGACATTCAGTACTTC
abundance: NA; v_gene: TRBV2; j_gene: TRBJ2-1; d_gene: TRBD2; CDR3aa: CASSKGSSGGMNEQFF; CDR3nt: TGTGCCAGCAGTAAGGGTTCTAGCGGGGGGATGAATGAGCAGTTCTTC
abundance: once; v_gene: TRBV18; j_gene: TRBJ1-2; d_gene: NA; CDR3aa: CASSPGSPLTYGYTF; CDR3nt: TGTGCCAGCTCACCCGGTTCCCCACTAACCTATGGCTACACCTTC
abundance: NA; v_gene: TRBV11-3; j_gene: TRBJ2-7; d_gene: NA; CDR3aa: CASSLGPGTTYEQYF; CDR3nt: TGTGCCAGCAGCTTAGGACCCGGGACAACCTACGAGCAGTACTTC
abundance: once; v_gene: TRBV28; j_gene: TRBJ2-1; d_gene: NA; CDR3aa: CASRGRLFYEQFF; CDR3nt: TGTGCCAGCAGGGGGCGGCTATTCTATGAGCAGTTCTTC
abundance: few; v_gene: TRBV13; j_gene: TRBJ2-3; d_gene: TRBD2; CDR3aa: CASSPSTSGRTDTQYF; CDR3nt: TGTGCCAGCAGCCCGTCGACTAGCGGTCGCACAGATACGCAGTATTTT
abundance: NA; v_gene: TRBV6-5; j_gene: TRBJ2-3; d_gene: NA; CDR3aa: CASLSSTDTQYF; CDR3nt: TGTGCCAGCCTTTCTAGCACAGATACGCAGTATTTT
abundance: once; v_gene: TRBV4-1; j_gene: TRBJ2-7; d_gene: NA; CDR3aa: CASSQDRFGGDEQYF; CDR3nt: TGCGCCAGCAGCCAAGATCGGTTTGGAGGGGACGAGCAGTACTTC
abundance: NA; v_gene: TRBV6-5; j_gene: TRBJ1-2; d_gene: NA; CDR3aa: CASSYGQGRFGYTF; CDR3nt: TGTGCCAGCAGTTACGGGCAGGGGCGGTTTGGCTACACCTTC
abundance: few; v_gene: TRBV6-5; j_gene: TRBJ1-5; d_gene: TRBD1; CDR3aa: CASWTGTFGQPQHF; CDR3nt: TGTGCCAGCTGGACAGGGACCTTCGGTCAGCCCCAGCATTTT